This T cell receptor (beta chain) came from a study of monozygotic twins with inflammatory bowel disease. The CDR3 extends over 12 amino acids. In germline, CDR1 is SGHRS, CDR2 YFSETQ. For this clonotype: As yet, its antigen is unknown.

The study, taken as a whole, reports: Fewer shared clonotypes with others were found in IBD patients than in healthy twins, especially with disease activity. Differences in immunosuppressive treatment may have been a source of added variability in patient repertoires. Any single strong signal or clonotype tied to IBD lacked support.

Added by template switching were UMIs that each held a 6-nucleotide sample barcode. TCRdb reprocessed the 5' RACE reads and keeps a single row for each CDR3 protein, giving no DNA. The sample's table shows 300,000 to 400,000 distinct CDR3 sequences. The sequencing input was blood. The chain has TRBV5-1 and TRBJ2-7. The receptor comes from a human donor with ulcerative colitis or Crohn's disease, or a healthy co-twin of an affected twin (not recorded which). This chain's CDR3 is CASSFNSGEQYF.